This TCR beta chain was recorded in a study of post-analysis software for immune sequencing data. As for the study in general: Relapsing-remitting, secondary progressive and progressive-relapsing multiple sclerosis courses were included.

Unique molecular identifiers featured in each of the TCR beta cDNA libraries. T cells numbering about 0.85 to 10 million yielded cDNA molecules that totaled about 500,000. TCRdb re-called the PCR reads with MiXCR, one entry per CDR3 protein. The sample consists of about 210,000 distinct CDR3 sequences, roughly 30% of them appearing once. Overall study results and limits: Normalized Chao1 diversity in multiple sclerosis patients fell significantly below that of controls. Five or six TRBV segments were more frequent in patients than controls; TRBV5-6, TRBV5-1 and TRBV20-1 belonged to this group. Pronounced co-clustering by F measure was evident among identically batched samples.

This clonotype has at least ten counts. Its antigen remains unknown. This CDR3 has 15 amino acids. Germline values: CDR1 SGHAT, CDR2 FQNNGV. V shed 5 bases and J shed 3 bases, with 16 bases lying between them. The chain links TRBV11-2 to TRBJ2-5, with D perhaps matching TRBD1 (6 bases). Source material: blood. The sequence derives from a girl aged 2 to 17 with multiple sclerosis. In DNA, the CDR3 is TGTGCCAGCAGCCGGACGGCAGGGGAAAAAGAGACCCAGTACTTC. Translated: CASSRTAGEKETQYF.